The clone carrying this T cell receptor beta chain was detected a few times. Antigen unknown. The sample belongs to a study of T cells after yellow fever vaccination. Overall study results and limits: Sorted repertoires could include abundant contaminating clonotypes from bulk cells. The booster saw the reappearance of most primary-vaccination clones (96% CD4, about 90% CD8).

Germline lookup yields CDR1 SGHAT and CDR2 FQNNGV. This CDR3 region has 18 residues. V shed 1 base, J shed 8 bases, and the junction held 15 bases outside the gene matches. Universal primer sites and UMIs were introduced during 5'RACE template-switching synthesis of TCR cDNA. TCRdb used MiXCR to reprocess the 5' RACE reads, holding one entry per CDR3 protein. The data show about 260,000 distinct CDR3 sequences, 13% seen once. The chain joins TRBV11-2 to TRBJ2-3; 10 bases align to TRBD2. This TCR derives from a man aged 25 to 40 who received the YFV17D yellow fever vaccine. The sequencing used CD4+ T cells sorted from PBMCs, collected 45 days after the yellow fever booster vaccination. The CDR3 nucleotides are TGTGCCAGCAGCTTAGGTGGTAGAAGGACTAGCGGTACTGCTACGCAGTATTTT. Its translation is CASSLGGRRTSGTATQYF.